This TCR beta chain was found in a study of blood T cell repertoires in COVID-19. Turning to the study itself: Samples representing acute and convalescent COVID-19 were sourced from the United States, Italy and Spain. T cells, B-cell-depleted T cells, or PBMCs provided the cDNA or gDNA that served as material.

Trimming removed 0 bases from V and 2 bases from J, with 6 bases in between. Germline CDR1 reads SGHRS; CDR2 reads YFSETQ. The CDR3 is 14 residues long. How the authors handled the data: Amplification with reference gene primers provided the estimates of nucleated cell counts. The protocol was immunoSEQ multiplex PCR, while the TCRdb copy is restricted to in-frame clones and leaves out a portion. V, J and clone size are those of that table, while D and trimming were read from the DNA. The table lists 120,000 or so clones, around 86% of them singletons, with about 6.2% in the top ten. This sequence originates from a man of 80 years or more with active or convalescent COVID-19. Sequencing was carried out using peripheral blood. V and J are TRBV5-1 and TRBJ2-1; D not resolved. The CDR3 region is CASSLVSAYNEQFF. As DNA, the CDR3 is TGCGCCAGCAGCTTGGTAAGCGCCTACAATGAGCAGTTCTTC.